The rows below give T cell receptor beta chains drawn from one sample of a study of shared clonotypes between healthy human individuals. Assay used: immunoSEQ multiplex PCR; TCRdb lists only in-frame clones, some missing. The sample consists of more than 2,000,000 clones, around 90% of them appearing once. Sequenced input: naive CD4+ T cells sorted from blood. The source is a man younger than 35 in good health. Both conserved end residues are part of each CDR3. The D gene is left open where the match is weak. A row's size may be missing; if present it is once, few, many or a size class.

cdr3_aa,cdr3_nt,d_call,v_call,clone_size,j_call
CAAGVWETQYF,TGTGCTGCTGGGGTTTGGGAGACCCAGTACTTC,NA,TRBV6-1,NA,TRBJ2-5
CASSPGGQETQYF,TGTGCCAGCTCACCGGGGGGGCAAGAGACCCAGTACTTC,TRBD2,TRBV18,NA,TRBJ2-5
CASSDDRAGEQYF,TGTGCCAGCTCAGATGACAGGGCGGGGGAGCAGTACTTC,NA,TRBV18,NA,TRBJ2-7
CASSLGGSTEAFF,TGCGCCAGCAGCTTGGGTGGGAGCACTGAAGCTTTCTTT,NA,TRBV5-1,few,TRBJ1-1
CASSLAGGGKVGTEAFF,TGTGCCAGCAGCTTGGCCGGGGGAGGGAAGGTGGGAACTGAAGCTTTCTTT,NA,TRBV5-6,NA,TRBJ1-1
CASQIRMGNEQFF,TGTGCCAGCCAAATCAGGATGGGCAATGAGCAGTTCTTC,NA,TRBV25-1,NA,TRBJ2-1
CASSVSLGGYNEQFF,TGTGCCAGCAGTGTTAGCTTAGGAGGGTACAATGAGCAGTTCTTC,NA,TRBV2,once,TRBJ2-1
CASSIGRGKETQYF,TGTGCCAGTAGTATAGGTCGAGGGAAAGAGACCCAGTACTTC,NA,TRBV19,NA,TRBJ2-5
CATDKGHFDEQYF,TGTGCCACCGATAAGGGACACTTTGACGAGCAGTACTTC,NA,TRBV6-5,once,TRBJ2-7
CASSMRYSNQPQHF,TGTGCCAGTAGTATGCGGTATAGCAATCAGCCCCAGCATTTT,NA,TRBV19,NA,TRBJ1-5
CSAIKLDTQYF,TGCAGTGCTATAAAGTTAGATACGCAGTATTTT,NA,TRBV20-1,NA,TRBJ2-3
CASSSIPASYEQYF,TGTGCCAGCAGCTCCATCCCGGCCTCCTACGAGCAGTACTTC,NA,TRBV7-2,NA,TRBJ2-7
CASSLVASGYQETQYF,TGTGCCAGCAGCTTAGTCGCTAGCGGATACCAAGAGACCCAGTACTTC,TRBD2,TRBV7-2,NA,TRBJ2-5
CASSLRYANTEAFF,TGCGCCAGCAGCCTGAGATACGCGAACACTGAAGCTTTCTTT,NA,TRBV5-1,NA,TRBJ1-1
CASSLELWGQNTEAFF,TGTGCCAGCAGCTTAGAACTTTGGGGGCAGAACACTGAAGCTTTCTTT,NA,TRBV11-2,NA,TRBJ1-1
CASSDLAGVHEQFF,TGTGCCAGCAGTGACCTAGCGGGAGTCCATGAGCAGTTCTTC,TRBD2,TRBV2,once,TRBJ2-1
CASSYSSLAKNIQYF,TGTGCCAGCAGTTACTCGAGCCTAGCCAAAAACATTCAGTACTTC,NA,TRBV6-6,NA,TRBJ2-4
CASSRDSVRSFYEQYF,TGTGCCAGCAGTCGGGACAGTGTTAGGAGCTTCTACGAGCAGTACTTC,TRBD1,TRBV27,NA,TRBJ2-7